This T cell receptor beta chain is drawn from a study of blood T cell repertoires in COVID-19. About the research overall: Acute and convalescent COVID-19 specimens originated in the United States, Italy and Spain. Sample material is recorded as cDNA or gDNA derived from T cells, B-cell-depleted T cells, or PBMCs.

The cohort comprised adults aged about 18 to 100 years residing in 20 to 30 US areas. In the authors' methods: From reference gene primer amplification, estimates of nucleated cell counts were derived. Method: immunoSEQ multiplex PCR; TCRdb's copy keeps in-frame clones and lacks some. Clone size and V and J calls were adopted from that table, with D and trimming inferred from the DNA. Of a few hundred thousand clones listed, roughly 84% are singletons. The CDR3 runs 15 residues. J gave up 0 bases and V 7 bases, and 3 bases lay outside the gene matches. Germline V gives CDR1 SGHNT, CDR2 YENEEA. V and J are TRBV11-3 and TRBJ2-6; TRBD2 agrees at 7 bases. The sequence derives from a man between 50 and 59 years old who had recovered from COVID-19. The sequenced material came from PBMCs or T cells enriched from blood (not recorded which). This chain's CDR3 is CASKPGGSGANVLTF. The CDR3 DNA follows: TGTGCCAGCAAGCCGGGGGGCTCTGGGGCCAACGTCCTGACTTTC.